One sample yielded the 20 T cell receptor beta chains listed below, sequenced in a study of blood T cell repertoires in COVID-19. TCRdb's copy holds only in-frame clones and misses some; the assay was immunoSEQ multiplex PCR. The repertoire holds approximately 300,000 clones, with 75% to 95% as singletons. The material sequenced was peripheral blood. The receptors come from a woman aged 30 to 39 with COVID-19, enrolled during active disease.

The chain uses TRBV28 and TRBJ1-5; D call uncertain. V shed 6 bases and J shed 6 bases, with 6 bases lying between them. The V gene's germline CDR1 is MDHEN and CDR2 SYDVKM. There are 11 residues in the CDR3. The CDR3 coding sequence is TGTGCCAGCAGGGGCACTCAGCCCCAGCATTTT. Residues: CASRGTQPQHF.

The chain uses TRBV14 and TRBJ2-7; 8 bases are shared with TRBD1. The CDR3 spans 14 residues. Germline trimming cut 6 bases from V and 0 bases from J; bases unmatched to any gene: 4. CDR1 SGHDN and CDR2 FVKESK come from the germline V gene. This chain's CDR3 is CASSRQGSSYEQYF. The CDR3 DNA follows: TGTGCCAGCAGTCGACAGGGGTCCTCCTACGAGCAGTACTTC. The variable domain in full, with the rest retrieved from reference TRBV14 and TRBJ2-7, is EAGVTQFPSHSVIEKGQTVTLRCDPISGHDNLYWYRRVMGKEIKFLLHFVKESKQDESGMPNNRFLAERTGGTYSTLKVQPAELEDSGVYFCASSRQGSSYEQYFGPGTRLTVT.

CDR3 region: CASSDGTASYNEQFF. DNA for the CDR3: TGCGCCAGCAGCGACGGGACAGCCTCCTACAATGAGCAGTTCTTC. The rearrangement links TRBV5-1 to TRBJ2-1; 7 nucleotides line up with TRBD1. Germline CDR1 SGHRS, CDR2 YFSETQ. After removal of 4 bases from V and 0 bases from J, the junction contained 4 bases not matched to a gene. This CDR3 spans 15 amino acids.

V and J are TRBV3-1 (or the pseudogene TRBV3-2) and TRBJ1-5; D ambiguous. CDR3 size: 14 residues. CDR1 and CDR2 from the germline V gene are LGHDT and YNNKEL (reference sequence). Trimming stripped 6 bases from V and 6 bases from J, with 15 bases between. CDR3 nucleotide sequence: TGTGCCAGCAGTACCGGGAGGGAAAGTCAGCCCCAGCATTTT. Its translation is CASSTGRESQPQHF.

The chain employs TRBV27 and TRBJ2-7; possible D gene TRBD1, 6 bases. The CDR3 sequence is 15 residues long. The germline CDR1 and CDR2 sequences are MNHEY and SMNVEV (reference sequence). The V end lost 5 bases, the J end lost 0 bases, and 14 bases lay between the germline ends. Here the CDR3 reads CASSPGTTPSYEQYF. The CDR3 DNA is TGTGCCAGCAGTCCTGGGACAACTCCCTCCTACGAGCAGTACTTC.

V is TRBV24-1 and J is TRBJ2-1; 9 positions match TRBD2. The CDR3 is 16 amino acids. The germline gives CDR1 KGHDR, CDR2 SFDVKD. The J segment lost 6 bases and the V segment lost 0 bases, leaving 5 bases of the junction unmatched. CDR3 residues: CATSDLGGREANEQFF. The CDR3 nucleotides read TGTGCCACCAGTGATTTGGGCGGGAGGGAGGCCAATGAGCAGTTCTTC.

This chain uses TRBV7-2 with TRBJ2-2; weak D call: TRBD1 (6 bases). Trimming shortened V by 0 bases and J by 9 bases, and 14 bases separated the two germline ends. The germline gives CDR1 SGHTA, CDR2 FQGNSA. The CDR3 totals 15 residues. CDR3 loop: CASSLAGTTHRELFF. The CDR3 DNA sequence: TGTGCCAGCAGCTTAGCGGGGACAACCCACCGGGAGCTGTTTTTT.

The chain combines TRBV5-1 with TRBJ1-5; a weak D match, TRBD1 (5 bases). The CDR3 contains 15 residues. Trimming removed 3 bases from V and 3 bases from J, with 13 bases in between. CDR1 is SGHRS, CDR2 YFSETQ, per germline. CDR3 nucleotides: TGCGCCAGCAGCTCCTCAGGGATCCCCAATCAGCCCCAGCATTTT. Its translation: CASSSSGIPNQPQHF.

The chain recombines TRBV7-2 with TRBJ2-5, with 8 bases matching TRBD2. The length of the CDR3 is 14 residues. The J segment lost 4 bases and the V segment lost 5 bases, leaving 6 bases of the junction unmatched. Germline assignment: CDR1 SGHTA and CDR2 FQGNSA. This CDR3 is CASSTSGALETQYF. CDR3 nucleotides: TGTGCCAGCAGCACTAGCGGAGCACTAGAGACCCAGTACTTC.

The V gene is TRBV25-1, the J gene TRBJ2-5, with a tentative D call TRBD1 (5 bases). Germline V gene data show CDR1 as MGHDK and CDR2 as SYGVNS. Trimming removed 4 bases at V and 2 bases at J, with 5 bases between. The CDR3 extends over 12 amino acids. In DNA form, the CDR3 reads TGTGCCAGCAGTGGACAGCAAGAGACCCAGTACTTC. It is translated as CASSGQQETQYF.

The CDR3 spells CASSLVGKETQYF. In DNA form, the CDR3 reads TGTGCCAGCAGCTTAGTGGGCAAGGAAACCCAGTACTTC. The genes are TRBV7-2 and TRBJ2-5; D remains ambiguous. The CDR3 is 13 amino acids. Trimming removed 1 base from V and 8 bases from J, with 11 bases in between. Germline V lookup: CDR1 SGHTA, CDR2 FQGNSA.

This sequence joins TRBV7-2 and TRBJ1-5; D gene uncertain. Trimming pared 5 bases from V and 6 bases from J, leaving 17 bases between. Germline V gene data show CDR1 as SGHTA and CDR2 as FQGNSA. The CDR3 runs 15 residues. The CDR3 here is CASSPQLSGGQPQHF. CDR3 DNA sequence: TGTGCCAGCAGCCCCCAACTTTCGGGAGGTCAGCCCCAGCATTTT.

The rearrangement uses TRBV19 and TRBJ1-1; weak D call: TRBD1 (5 bases). Germline loops: CDR1 LNHDA, CDR2 SQIVND (reference sequence). Trimming took off 4 bases at V and 2 bases at J, with 20 bases between the two ends. CDR3 length: 17 residues. CDR3 sequence reads: CASSRWGTSRGNTEAFF. DNA of the CDR3: TGTGCCAGTAGTAGATGGGGCACCTCCCGAGGAAACACTGAAGCTTTCTTT.

This chain connects TRBV5-1 to TRBJ2-5, with 9 positions matching TRBD1. The CDR3 length is 16 residues. V gave up 4 bases and J gave up 2 bases; unmatched junction bases: 9. Germline CDR1 and CDR2: SGHRS and YFSETQ. Written as DNA, the CDR3 is TGCGCCAGCAGCCCAACAGGGGGCGCCGGACAAGAGACCCAGTACTTC. It encodes CASSPTGGAGQETQYF.

The J gene is TRBJ1-6, the V gene TRBV4-1; no reliable D call. V was clipped by 0 bases and J by 10 bases, with 10 bases between them. The CDR3 spans 14 residues. Per germline, CDR1 MGHRA and CDR2 YSYEKL. Here the CDR3 DNA reads TGCGCCAGCAGCCAAGATGGCCCGGGGTCACCCCTCCACTTT. It encodes CASSQDGPGSPLHF.

CDR3 sequence: CASSQVFGALGETQYF. The CDR3 DNA follows: TGCGCCAGCAGCCAAGTTTTTGGGGCGCTGGGGGAGACCCAGTACTTC. V is TRBV4-3 and J is TRBJ2-5, with TRBD1 as a possible D gene (5 bases). The CDR3 runs 16 residues. Germline-derived CDR1 and CDR2 are LGHNA and YSLEER. The V and J ends lost 1 base and 5 bases respectively, with 17 bases between them.

This sequence joins TRBV5-4 and TRBJ2-7, with a weak D call TRBD2 (6 bases). The germline gives CDR1 SGHNT, CDR2 YYREEE (reference sequence). Deletions cut 7 bases from V and 3 bases from J, with 8 bases between. This CDR3 is built from 11 residues. The CDR3 spells CASSGDYEQYF. The CDR3, as DNA: TGTGCCAGCTCGGGGGACTACGAGCAGTACTTC.

This clone occurred once. V and J are TRBV3-1 (or the pseudogene TRBV3-2) and TRBJ1-6, with no clear D. CDR3 length equals 16 residues. V lost 2 bases to trimming and J lost 7 bases, with 15 bases between them. CDR1 is LGHDT and CDR2 is YNNKEL in the germline V gene (reference sequence). The CDR3 sequence: CASSQSRRPGNSPLHF. CDR3 DNA sequence: TGTGCCAGCAGCCAATCCCGCAGACCGGGGAATTCACCCCTCCACTTT.

The chain employs TRBV7-9 and TRBJ1-1; D perhaps matches TRBD1 (6 bases). Germline values: CDR1 SEHNR, CDR2 FQNEAQ (reference sequence). Trimming took off 1 base at V and 9 bases at J, with 12 bases between the two ends. CDR3 size: 13 residues. The CDR3 sequence is CASSLEGQGKAFF. The CDR3 DNA reads as TGTGCCAGCAGCTTAGAGGGGCAGGGGAAAGCTTTCTTT.

CDR3 region: CATSEGVHQPQHF. CDR3 nucleotides: TGTGCCACCTCGGAAGGGGTTCATCAGCCCCAGCATTTT. V and J are TRBV15 and TRBJ1-5; perhaps TRBD1 as D (5 bases). Germline lookup yields CDR1 LNHNV and CDR2 YYDKDF (reference sequence). V was trimmed by 8 bases and J by 5 bases, leaving 13 bases between them. The CDR3 covers 13 residues. The full variable domain, completed using reference TRBV15 and TRBJ1-5, is DAMVIQNPRYQVTQFGKPVTLSCSQTLNHNVMYWYQQKSSQAPKLLFHYYDKDFNNEADTPDNFQSRRPNTSFCFLDIRSPGLGDTAMYLCATSEGVHQPQHFGDGTRLSIL.